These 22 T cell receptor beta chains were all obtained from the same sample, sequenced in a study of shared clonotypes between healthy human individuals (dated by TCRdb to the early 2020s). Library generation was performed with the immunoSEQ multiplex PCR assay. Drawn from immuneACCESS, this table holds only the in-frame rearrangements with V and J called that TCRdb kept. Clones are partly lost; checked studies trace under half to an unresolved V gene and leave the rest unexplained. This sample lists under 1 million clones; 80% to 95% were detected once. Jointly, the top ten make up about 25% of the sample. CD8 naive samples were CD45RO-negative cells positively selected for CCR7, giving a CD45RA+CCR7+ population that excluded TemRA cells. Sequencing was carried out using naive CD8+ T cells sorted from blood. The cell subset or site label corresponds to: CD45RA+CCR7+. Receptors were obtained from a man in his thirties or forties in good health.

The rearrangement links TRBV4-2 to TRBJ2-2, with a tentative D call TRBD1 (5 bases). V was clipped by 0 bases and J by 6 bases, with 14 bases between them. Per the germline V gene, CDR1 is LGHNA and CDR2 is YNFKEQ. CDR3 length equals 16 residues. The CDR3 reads CASSQEWAGPPGELFF. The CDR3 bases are TGTGCCAGCAGCCAAGAGTGGGCAGGGCCCCCCGGGGAGCTGTTTTTT.

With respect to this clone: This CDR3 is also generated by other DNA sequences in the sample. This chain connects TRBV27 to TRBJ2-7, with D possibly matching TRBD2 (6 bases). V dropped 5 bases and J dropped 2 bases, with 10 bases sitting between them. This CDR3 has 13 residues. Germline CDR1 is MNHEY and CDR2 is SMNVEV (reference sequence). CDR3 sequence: CASSPGGAYEQYF. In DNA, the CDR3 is TGTGCCAGCAGTCCCGGCGGGGCCTACGAGCAGTACTTC.

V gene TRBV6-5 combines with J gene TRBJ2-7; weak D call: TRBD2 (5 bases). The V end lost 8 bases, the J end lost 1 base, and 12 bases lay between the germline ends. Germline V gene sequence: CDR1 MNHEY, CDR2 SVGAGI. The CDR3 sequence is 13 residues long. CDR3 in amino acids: CASSQRTSYEQYF. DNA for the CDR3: TGTGCCAGCTCCCAGAGGACTTCCTACGAGCAGTACTTC.

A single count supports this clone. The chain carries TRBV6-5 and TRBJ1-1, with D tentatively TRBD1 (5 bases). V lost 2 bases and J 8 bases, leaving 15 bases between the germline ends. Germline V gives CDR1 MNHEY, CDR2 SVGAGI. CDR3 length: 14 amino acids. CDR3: CASSYSPGGVEAFF. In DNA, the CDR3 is TGTGCCAGCAGTTACAGCCCGGGGGGGGTAGAAGCTTTCTTT.

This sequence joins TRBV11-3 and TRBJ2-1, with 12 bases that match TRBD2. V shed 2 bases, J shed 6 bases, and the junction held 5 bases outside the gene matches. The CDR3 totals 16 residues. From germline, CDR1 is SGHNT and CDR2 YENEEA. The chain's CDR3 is CASSLQTSGRGNEQFF. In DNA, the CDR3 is TGTGCCAGCAGCTTACAGACTAGCGGGAGAGGCAATGAGCAGTTCTTC.

CDR3 coding DNA: TGTGCCAGCAGTTTCGACCGTGACTACGAGCAGTACTTC. Translated, it gives CASSFDRDYEQYF. The J gene is TRBJ2-7, the V gene TRBV28; D remains ambiguous. V lost 3 bases and J lost 3, with 9 bases in between. Germline V gene sequence: CDR1 MDHEN, CDR2 SYDVKM. This CDR3 region has 13 residues.

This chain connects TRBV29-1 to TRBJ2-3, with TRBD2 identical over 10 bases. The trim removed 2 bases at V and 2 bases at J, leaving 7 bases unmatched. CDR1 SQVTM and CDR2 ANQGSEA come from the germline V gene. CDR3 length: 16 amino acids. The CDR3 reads CSVENPSGSPTDTQYF. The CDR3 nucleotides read TGCAGCGTTGAAAATCCTAGCGGGAGCCCCACAGATACGCAGTATTTT.

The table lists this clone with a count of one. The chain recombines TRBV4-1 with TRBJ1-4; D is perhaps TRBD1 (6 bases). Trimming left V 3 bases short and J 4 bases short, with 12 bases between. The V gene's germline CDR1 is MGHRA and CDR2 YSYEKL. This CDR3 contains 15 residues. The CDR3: CASSQETGVNEKLFF. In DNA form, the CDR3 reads TGCGCCAGCAGCCAGGAGACAGGCGTTAATGAAAAACTGTTTTTT.

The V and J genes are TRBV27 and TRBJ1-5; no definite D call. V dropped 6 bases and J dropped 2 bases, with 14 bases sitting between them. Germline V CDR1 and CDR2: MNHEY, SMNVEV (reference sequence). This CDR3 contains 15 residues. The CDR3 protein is CASRSLGSGNQPQHF. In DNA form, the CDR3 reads TGTGCCAGCAGGTCCCTTGGGAGCGGCAATCAGCCCCAGCATTTT.

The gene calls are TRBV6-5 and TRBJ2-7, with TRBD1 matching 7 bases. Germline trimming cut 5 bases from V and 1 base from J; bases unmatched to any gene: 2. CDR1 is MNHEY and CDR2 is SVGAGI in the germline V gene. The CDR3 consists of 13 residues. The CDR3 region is CASSGRGSYEQYF. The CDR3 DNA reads TGTGCCAGCAGTGGCAGGGGGTCCTACGAGCAGTACTTC.

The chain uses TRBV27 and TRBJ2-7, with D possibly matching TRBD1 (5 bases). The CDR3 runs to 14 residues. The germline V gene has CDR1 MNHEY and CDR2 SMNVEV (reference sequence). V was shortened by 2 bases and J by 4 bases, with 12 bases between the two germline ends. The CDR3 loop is CASSLSQGYYEQYF. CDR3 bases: TGTGCCAGCAGTTTAAGTCAGGGTTATTACGAGCAGTACTTC.

The CDR3 DNA reads as TGCGCCAGCAGCCCCCGACAGGGATGGGGTTATGGCTACACCTTC. This encodes CASSPRQGWGYGYTF. This chain uses TRBV5-1 with TRBJ1-2, with 7 bases fitting TRBD1. Germline CDR1 reads SGHRS; CDR2 reads YFSETQ. The CDR3 extends over 15 amino acids. Trimming cost V 4 bases and J 5 bases; bases outside gene matches: 11.

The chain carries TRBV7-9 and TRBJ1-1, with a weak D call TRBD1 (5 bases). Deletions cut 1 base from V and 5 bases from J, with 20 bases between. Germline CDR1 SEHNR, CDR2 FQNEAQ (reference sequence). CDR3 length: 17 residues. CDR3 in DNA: TGTGCCAGCAGCTTAGACCCGGGGGAGGGCGTGCGGACTGAAGCTTTCTTT. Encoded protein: CASSLDPGEGVRTEAFF.

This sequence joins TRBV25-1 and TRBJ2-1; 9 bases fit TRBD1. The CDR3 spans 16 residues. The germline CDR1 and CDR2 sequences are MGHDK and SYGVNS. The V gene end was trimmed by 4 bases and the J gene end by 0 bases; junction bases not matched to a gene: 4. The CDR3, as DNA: TGTGCCAGCAGTGCGACGACAGGGGGCTCCTACAATGAGCAGTTCTTC. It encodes CASSATTGGSYNEQFF.

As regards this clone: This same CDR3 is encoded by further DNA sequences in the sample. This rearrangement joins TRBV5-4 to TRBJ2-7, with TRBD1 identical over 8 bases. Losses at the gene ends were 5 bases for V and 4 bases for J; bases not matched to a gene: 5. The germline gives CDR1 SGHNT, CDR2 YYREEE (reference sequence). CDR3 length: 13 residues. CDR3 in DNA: TGTGCCAGCAGTTCAGGGGGCTCTTACGAGCAGTACTTC. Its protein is CASSSGGSYEQYF.

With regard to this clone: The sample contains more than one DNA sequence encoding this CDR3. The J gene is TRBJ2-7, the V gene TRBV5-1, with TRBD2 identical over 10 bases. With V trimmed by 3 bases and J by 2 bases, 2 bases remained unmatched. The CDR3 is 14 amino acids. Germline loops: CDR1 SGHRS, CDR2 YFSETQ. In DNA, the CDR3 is TGCGCCAGCAGCTGGACTAGCGGTACCTACGAGCAGTACTTC. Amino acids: CASSWTSGTYEQYF.

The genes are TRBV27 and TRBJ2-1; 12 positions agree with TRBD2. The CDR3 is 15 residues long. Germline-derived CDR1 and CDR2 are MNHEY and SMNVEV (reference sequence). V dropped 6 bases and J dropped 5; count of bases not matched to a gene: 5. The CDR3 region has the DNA TGTGCCAGCAGCGCGGGACTAGCGGGCAACAATGAGCAGTTCTTC. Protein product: CASSAGLAGNNEQFF.

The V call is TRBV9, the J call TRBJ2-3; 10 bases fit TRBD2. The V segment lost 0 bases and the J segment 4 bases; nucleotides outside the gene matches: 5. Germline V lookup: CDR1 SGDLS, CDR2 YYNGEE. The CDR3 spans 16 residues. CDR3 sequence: CASSVGAAGGSDTQYF. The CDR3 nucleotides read TGTGCCAGCAGCGTAGGGGCAGCGGGAGGGTCAGATACGCAGTATTTT.

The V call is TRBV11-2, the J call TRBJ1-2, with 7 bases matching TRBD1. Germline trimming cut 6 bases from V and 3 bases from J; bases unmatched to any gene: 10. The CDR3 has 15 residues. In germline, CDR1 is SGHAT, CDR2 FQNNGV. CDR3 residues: CASRKGAGGDYGYTF. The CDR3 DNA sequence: TGTGCCAGCAGAAAAGGGGCAGGGGGAGACTATGGCTACACCTTC.

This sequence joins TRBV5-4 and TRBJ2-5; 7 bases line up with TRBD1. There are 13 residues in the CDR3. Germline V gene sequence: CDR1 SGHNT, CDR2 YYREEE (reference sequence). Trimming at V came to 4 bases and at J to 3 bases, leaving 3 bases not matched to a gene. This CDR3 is CASSDGTEETQYF. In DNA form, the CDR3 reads TGTGCCAGCAGCGACGGGACAGAAGAGACCCAGTACTTC. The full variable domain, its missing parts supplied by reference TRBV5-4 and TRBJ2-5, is ETGVTQSPTHLIKTRGQQVTLRCSSQSGHNTVSWYQQALGQGPQFIFQYYREEENGRGNFPPRFSGLQFPNYSSELNVNALELDDSALYLCASSDGTEETQYFGPGTRLLVL.

CDR3 sequence reads: CASSARDNSYEQYF. As DNA, the CDR3 is TGTGCCAGCAGCGCCCGGGACAACTCCTACGAGCAGTACTTC. This chain joins TRBV7-9 and TRBJ2-7, with a weak D call TRBD1 (6 bases). Germline V CDR1 and CDR2: SEHNR, FQNEAQ (reference sequence). This CDR3 is 14 amino acids long. The V end was cut by 5 bases, the J end by 0 bases, with 11 bases between.

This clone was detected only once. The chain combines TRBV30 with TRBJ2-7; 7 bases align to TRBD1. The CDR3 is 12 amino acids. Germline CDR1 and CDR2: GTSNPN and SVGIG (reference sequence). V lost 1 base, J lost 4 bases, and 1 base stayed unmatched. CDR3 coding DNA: TGTGCCTGGAGTGACAGGGGATACGAGCAGTACTTC. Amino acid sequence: CAWSDRGYEQYF. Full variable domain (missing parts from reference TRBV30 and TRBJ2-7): SQTIHQWPATLVQPVGSPLSLECTVEGTSNPNLYWYRQAAGRGLQLLFYSVGIGQISSEVPQNLSASRPQDRQFILSSKKLLLSDSGFYLCAWSDRGYEQYFGPGTRLTVT.